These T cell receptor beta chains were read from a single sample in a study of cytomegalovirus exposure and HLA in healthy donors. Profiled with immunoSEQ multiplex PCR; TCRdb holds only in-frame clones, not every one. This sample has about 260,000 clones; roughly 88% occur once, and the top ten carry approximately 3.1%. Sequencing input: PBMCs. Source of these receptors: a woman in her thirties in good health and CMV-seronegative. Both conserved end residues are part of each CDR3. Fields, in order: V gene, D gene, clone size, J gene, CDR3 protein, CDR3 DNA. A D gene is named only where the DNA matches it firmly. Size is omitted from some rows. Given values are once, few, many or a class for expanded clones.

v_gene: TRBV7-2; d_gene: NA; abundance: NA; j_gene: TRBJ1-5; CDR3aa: CASSLGGFGQPQHF; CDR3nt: TGTGCCAGCAGCCTCGGCGGGTTCGGACAGCCCCAGCATTTT
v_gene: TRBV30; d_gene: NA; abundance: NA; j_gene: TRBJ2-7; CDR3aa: CAWTRVAYEQYF; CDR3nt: TGTGCCTGGACCAGGGTAGCCTACGAGCAGTACTTC
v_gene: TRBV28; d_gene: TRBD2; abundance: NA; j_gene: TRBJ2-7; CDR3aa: CASSFSGNSYEQYF; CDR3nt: TGTGCCAGCAGTTTTAGCGGGAACTCCTACGAGCAGTACTTC
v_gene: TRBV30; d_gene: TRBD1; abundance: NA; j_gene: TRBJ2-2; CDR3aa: CAWSVRGGDGTGELFF; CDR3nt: TGTGCCTGGAGTGTACGAGGGGGCGACGGAACCGGGGAGCTGTTTTTT
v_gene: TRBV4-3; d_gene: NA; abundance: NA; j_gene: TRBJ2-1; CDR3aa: CASSAFYSSYNEQFF; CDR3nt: TGCGCCAGCAGCGCCTTTTATAGCTCCTACAATGAGCAGTTCTTC
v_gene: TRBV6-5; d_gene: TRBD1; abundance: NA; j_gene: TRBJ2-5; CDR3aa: CASSYQGAVETQYF; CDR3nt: TGTGCCAGCAGTTACCAGGGGGCGGTCGAGACCCAGTACTTC
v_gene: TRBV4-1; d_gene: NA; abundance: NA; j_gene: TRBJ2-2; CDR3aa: CASSQVGELFF; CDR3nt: TGCGCCAGCAGCCAAGTAGGGGAGCTGTTTTTT
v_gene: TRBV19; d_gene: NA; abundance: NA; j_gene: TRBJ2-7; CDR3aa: CASSGTSSYEQYF; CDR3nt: TGTGCCAGTAGCGGGACATCCTCCTACGAGCAGTACTTC
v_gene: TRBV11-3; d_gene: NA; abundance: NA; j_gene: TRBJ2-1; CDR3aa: CASSPKDRRNEQFF; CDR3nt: TGTGCCAGCAGCCCAAAGGACAGAAGGAATGAGCAGTTCTTC
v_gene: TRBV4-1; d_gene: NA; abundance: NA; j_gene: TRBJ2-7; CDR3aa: CASSQGRTAYEQYF; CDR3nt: TGCGCCAGCAGCCAAGGACGTACGGCCTACGAGCAGTACTTC
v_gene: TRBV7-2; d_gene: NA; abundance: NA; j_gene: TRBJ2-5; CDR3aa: CASSLQQVGETQYF; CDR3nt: TGTGCCAGCAGCTTACAACAGGTTGGAGAGACCCAGTACTTC
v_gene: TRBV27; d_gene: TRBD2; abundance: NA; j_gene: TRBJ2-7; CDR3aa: CASSWRREGHEQYF; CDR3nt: TGTGCCAGCAGTTGGAGGCGGGAGGGACACGAGCAGTACTTC
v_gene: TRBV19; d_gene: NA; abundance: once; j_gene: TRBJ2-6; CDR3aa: CASSIGLFIRRGANVLTF; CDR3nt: TGTGCCAGTAGTATAGGCCTTTTCATAAGAAGGGGGGCCAACGTCCTGACTTTC
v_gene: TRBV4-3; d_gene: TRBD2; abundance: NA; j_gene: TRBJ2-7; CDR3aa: CASSQGVPGLASYEQYF; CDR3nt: TGCGCCAGCAGCCAAGGGGTCCCGGGACTAGCCTCCTACGAGCAGTACTTC
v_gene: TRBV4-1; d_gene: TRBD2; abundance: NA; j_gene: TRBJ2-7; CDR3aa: CASSPLAGSPYEQYF; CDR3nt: TGCGCCAGCAGCCCGCTAGCGGGAAGTCCTTACGAGCAGTACTTC
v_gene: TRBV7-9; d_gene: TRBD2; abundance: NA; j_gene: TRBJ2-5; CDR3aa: CASSLRLAGGPSETQYF; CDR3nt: TGTGCCAGCAGCTTAAGACTAGCGGGAGGGCCTTCGGAGACCCAGTACTTC
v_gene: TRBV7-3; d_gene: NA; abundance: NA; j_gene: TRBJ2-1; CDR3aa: CASSKRQAFSYNEQFF; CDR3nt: TGTGCCAGCAGTAAAAGGCAGGCTTTCTCCTACAATGAGCAGTTCTTC
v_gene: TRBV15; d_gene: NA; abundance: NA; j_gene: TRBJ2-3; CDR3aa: CATSRAPPDTQYF; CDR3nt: TGTGCCACCAGCAGAGCTCCCCCAGATACGCAGTATTTT
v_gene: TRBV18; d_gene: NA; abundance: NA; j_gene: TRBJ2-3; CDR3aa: CASSPLGFAGISTDTQYF; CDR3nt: TGTGCCAGCTCACCTTTAGGGTTCGCGGGGATAAGCACAGATACGCAGTATTTT
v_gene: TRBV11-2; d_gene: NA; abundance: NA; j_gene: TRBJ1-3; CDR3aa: CASSLGNPLGDTIYF; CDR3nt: TGTGCCAGCAGCTTAGGAAACCCGCTGGGAGACACCATATATTTT
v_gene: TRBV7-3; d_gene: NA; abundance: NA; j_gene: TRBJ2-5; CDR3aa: CASSKGLKETQYF; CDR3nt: TGTGCCAGCAGCAAGGGGCTAAAAGAGACCCAGTACTTC
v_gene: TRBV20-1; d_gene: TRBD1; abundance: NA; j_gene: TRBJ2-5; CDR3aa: CSADRAETQYF; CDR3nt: TGCAGTGCGGACAGGGCGGAGACCCAGTACTTC
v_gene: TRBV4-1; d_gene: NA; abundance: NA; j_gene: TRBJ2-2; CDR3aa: CASSQLEVHTGELFF; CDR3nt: TGCGCCAGCAGCCAACTGGAGGTACACACCGGGGAGCTGTTTTTT
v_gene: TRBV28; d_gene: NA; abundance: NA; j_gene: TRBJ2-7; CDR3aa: CASSLFGAPAYEQYF; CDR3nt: TGTGCCAGCAGTTTATTCGGGGCCCCGGCCTACGAGCAGTACTTC
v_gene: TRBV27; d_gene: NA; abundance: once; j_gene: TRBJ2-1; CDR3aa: CASSSGQDNEQFF; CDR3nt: TGTGCCAGCAGTTCGGGACAAGACAATGAGCAGTTCTTC
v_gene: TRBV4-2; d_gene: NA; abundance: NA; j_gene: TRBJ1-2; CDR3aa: CASSQVPQGPDGYTF; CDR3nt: TGTGCCAGCAGCCAAGTCCCACAGGGCCCAGATGGCTACACCTTC
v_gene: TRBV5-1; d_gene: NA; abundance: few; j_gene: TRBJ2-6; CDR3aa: CASSLVTGSGANVLTF; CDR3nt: TGCGCCAGCAGCTTGGTAACTGGCTCTGGGGCCAACGTCCTGACTTTC
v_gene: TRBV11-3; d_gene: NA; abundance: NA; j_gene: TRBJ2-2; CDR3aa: CASSLETGELFF; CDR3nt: TGTGCCAGCAGCTTGGAGACCGGGGAGCTGTTTTTT
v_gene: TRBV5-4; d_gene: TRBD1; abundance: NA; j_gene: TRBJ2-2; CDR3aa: CASSPGTGGPGELFF; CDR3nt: TGTGCCAGCAGCCCTGGGACAGGGGGGCCCGGGGAGCTGTTTTTT
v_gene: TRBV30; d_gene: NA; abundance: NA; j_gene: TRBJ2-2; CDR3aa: CAWKLGGGTSGELFF; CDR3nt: TGTGCCTGGAAGTTGGGCGGAGGAACCTCCGGGGAGCTGTTTTTT
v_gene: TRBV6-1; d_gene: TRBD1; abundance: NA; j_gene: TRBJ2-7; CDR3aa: CASSDEDRGYYEQYF; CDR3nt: TGTGCCAGCAGTGACGAAGACAGGGGCTACTACGAGCAGTACTTC
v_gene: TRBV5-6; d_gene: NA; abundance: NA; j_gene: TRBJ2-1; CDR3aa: CASSLRSSYNEQFF; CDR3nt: TGTGCCAGCAGCTTACGGAGCTCCTACAATGAGCAGTTCTTC